This T cell receptor (beta chain) was captured by sequencing in a study of blood T cell repertoires in COVID-19. The repertoire was sequenced with immunoSEQ multiplex PCR; TCRdb's copy has only in-frame clones and lacks some. The table shows some 99,000 clones, with 80% to 90% occurring only once. Trimming stripped 0 bases from V and 7 bases from J, with 15 bases between. The germline gives CDR1 GTSNPN, CDR2 SVGIG (reference sequence). There are 14 residues in the CDR3. V and J are TRBV30 and TRBJ1-1; possibly TRBD1 for D (5 bases). The sequenced sample was peripheral blood. This TCR derives from a woman at least 80 years old with active or convalescent COVID-19. The CDR3 coding sequence is TGTGCCTGGAGTGTACCCCAACCAAGGGGTGAAGCTTTCTTT. As protein: CAWSVPQPRGEAFF.